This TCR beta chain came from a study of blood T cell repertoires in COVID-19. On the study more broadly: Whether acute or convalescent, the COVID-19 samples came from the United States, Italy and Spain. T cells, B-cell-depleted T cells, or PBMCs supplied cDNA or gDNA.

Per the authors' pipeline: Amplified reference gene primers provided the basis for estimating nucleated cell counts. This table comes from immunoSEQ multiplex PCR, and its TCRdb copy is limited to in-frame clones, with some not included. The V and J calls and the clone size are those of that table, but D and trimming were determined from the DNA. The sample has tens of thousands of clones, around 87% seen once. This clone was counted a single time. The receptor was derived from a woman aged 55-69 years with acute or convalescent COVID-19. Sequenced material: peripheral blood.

This chain's CDR3 is CASTRSGNRNEQFF. Here the CDR3 DNA reads TGTGCCAGCACGAGGAGCGGGAATCGAAATGAGCAGTTCTTC. The chain uses TRBV13 and TRBJ2-1; 7 nucleotides agree with TRBD2. The germline gives CDR1 PRHDT, CDR2 FYEKMQ (reference sequence). The trim removed 7 bases at V and 7 bases at J, leaving 10 bases unmatched. This CDR3 is built from 14 residues. The variable domain in full, completed from reference TRBV13 and TRBJ2-1, reads AAGVIQSPRHLIKEKRETATLKCYPIPRHDTVYWYQQGPGQDPQFLISFYEKMQSDKGSIPDRFSAQQFSDYHSELNMSSLELGDSALYFCASTRSGNRNEQFFGPGTRLTVL.